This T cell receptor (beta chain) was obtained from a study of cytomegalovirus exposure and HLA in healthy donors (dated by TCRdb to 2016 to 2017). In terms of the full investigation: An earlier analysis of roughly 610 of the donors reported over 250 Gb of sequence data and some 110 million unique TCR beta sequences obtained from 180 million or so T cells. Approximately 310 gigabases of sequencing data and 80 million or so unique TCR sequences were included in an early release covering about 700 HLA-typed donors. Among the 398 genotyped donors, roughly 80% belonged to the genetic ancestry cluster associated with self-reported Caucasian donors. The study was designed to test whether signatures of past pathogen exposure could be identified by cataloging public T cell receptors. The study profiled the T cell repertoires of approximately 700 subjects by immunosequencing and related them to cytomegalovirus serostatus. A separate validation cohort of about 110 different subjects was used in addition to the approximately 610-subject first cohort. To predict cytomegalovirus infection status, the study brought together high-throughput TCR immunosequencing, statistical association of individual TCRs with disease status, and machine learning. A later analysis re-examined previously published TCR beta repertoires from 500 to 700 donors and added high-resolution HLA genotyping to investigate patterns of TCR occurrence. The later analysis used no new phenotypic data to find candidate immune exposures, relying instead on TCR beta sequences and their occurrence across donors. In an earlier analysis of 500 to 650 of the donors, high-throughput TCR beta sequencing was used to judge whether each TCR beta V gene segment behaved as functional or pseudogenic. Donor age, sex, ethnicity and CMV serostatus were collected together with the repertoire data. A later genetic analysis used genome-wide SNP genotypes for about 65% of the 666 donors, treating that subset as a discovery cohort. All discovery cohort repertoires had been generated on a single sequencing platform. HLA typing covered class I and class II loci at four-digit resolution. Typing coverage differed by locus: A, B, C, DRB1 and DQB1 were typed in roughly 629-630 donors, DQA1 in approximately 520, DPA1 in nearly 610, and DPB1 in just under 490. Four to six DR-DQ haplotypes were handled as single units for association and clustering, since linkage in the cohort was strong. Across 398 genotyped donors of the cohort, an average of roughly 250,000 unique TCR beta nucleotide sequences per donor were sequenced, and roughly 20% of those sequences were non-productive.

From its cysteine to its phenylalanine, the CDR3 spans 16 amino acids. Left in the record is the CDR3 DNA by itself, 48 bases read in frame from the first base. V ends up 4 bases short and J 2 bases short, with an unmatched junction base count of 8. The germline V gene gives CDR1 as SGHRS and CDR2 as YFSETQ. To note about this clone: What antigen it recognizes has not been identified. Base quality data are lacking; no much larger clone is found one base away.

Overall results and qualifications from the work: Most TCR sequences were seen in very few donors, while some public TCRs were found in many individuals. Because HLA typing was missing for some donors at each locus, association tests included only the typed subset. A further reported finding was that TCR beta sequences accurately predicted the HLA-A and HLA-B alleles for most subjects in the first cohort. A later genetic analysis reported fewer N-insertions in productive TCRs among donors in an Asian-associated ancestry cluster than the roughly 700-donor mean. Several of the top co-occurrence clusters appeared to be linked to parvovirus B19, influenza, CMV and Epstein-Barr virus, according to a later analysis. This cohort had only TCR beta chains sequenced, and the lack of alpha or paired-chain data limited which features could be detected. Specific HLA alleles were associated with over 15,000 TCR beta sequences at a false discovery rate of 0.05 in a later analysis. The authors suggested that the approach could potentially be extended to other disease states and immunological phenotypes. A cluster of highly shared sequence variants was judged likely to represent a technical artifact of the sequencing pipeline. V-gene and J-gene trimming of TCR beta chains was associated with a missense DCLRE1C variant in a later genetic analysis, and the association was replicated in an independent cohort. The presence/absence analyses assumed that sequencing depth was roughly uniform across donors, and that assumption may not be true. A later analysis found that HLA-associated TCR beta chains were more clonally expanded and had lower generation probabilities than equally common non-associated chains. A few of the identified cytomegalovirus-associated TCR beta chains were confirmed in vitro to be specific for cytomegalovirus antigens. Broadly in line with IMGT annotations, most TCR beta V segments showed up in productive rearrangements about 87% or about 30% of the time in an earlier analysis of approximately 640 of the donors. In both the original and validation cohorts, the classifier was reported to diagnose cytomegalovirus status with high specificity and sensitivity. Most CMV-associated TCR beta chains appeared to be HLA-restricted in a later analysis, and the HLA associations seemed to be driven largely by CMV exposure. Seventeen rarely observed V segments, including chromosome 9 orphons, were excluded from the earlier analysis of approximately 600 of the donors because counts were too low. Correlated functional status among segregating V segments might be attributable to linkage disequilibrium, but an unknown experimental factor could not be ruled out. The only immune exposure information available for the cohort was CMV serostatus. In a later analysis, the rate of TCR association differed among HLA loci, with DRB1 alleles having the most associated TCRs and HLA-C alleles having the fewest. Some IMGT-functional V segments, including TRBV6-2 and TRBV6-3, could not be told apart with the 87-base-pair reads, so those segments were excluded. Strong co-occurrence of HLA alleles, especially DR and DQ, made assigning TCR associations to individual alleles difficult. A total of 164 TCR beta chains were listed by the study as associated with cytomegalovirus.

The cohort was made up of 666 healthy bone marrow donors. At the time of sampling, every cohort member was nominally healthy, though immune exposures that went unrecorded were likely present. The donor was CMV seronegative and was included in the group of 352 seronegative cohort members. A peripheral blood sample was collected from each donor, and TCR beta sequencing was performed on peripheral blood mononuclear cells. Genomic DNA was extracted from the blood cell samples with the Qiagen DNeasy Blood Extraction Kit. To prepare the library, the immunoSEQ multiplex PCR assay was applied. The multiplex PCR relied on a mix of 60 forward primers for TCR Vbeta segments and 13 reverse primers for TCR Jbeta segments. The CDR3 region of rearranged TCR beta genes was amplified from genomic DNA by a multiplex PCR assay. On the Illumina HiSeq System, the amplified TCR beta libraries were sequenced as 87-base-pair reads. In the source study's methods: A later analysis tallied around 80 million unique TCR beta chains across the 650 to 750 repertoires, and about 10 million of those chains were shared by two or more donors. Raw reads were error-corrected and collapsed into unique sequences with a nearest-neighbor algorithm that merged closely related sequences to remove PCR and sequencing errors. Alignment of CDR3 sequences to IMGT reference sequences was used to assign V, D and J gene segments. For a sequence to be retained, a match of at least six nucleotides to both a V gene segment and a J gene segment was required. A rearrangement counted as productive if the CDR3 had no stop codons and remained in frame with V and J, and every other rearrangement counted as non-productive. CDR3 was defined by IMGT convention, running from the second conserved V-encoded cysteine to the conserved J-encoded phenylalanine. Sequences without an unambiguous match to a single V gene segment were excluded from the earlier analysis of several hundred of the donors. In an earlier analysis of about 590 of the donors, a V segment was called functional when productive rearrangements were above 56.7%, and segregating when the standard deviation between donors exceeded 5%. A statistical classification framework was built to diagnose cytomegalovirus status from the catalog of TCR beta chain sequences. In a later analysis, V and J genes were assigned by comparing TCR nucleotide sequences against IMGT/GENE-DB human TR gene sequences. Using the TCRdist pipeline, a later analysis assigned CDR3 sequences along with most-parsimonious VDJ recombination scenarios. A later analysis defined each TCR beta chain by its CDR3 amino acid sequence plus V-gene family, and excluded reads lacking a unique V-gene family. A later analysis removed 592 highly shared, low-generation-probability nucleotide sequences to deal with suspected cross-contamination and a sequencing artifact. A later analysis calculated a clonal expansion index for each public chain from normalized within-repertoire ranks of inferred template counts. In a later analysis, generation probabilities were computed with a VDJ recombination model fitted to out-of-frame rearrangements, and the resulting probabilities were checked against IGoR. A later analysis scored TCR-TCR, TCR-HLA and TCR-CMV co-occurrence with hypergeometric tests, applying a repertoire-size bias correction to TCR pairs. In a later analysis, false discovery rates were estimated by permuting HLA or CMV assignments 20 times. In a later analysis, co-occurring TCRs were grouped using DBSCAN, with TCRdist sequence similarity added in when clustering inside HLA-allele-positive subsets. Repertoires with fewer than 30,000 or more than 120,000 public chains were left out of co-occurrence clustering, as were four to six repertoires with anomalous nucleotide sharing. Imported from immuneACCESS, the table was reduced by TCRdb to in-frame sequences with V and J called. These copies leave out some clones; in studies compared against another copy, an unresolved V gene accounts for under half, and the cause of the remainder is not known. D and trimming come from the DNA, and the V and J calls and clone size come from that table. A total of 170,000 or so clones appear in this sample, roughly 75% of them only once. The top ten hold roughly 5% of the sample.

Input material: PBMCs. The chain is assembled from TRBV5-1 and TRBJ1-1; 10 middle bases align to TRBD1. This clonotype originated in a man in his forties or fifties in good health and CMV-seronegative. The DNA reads TGCGCCAGCAGCCGTACTCGGGACAGGGGAAACACTGAAGCTTTCTTT. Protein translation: CASSRTRDRGNTEAFF. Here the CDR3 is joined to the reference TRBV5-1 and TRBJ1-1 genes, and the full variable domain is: KAGVTQTPRYLIKTRGQQVTLSCSPISGHRSVSWYQQTPGQGLQFLFEYFSETQRNKGNFPGRFSGRQFSNSRSEMNVSTLELGDSALYLCASSRTRDRGNTEAFFGQGTRLTVV.